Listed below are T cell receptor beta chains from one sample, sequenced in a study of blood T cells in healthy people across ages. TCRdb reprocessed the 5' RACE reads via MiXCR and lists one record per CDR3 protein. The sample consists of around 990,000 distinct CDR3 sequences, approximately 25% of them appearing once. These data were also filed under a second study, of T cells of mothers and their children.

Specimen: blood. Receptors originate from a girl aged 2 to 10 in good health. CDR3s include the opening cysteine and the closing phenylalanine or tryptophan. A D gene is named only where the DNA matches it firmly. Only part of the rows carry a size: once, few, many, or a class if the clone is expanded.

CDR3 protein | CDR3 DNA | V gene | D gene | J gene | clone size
CSVEDIGGPQHF | TGCAGCGTTGAAGATATAGGGGGTCCCCAGCATTTT | TRBV29-1 | NA | TRBJ1-5 | NA
CATSDHGGSGNQPQHF | TGTGCCACCAGTGATCACGGGGGAAGCGGGAATCAGCCCCAGCATTTT | TRBV24-1 | NA | TRBJ1-5 | few
CASSLGGILFEVTF | TGTGCCAGCAGCTTAGGGGGGATACTATTCGAGGTAACCTTC | TRBV7-2 | NA | TRBJ2-7 | NA
CSATGTGFYEQYF | TGCAGTGCTACCGGGACAGGGTTCTACGAGCAGTACTTC | TRBV20-1 | TRBD1 | TRBJ2-7 | few
CASSLWDNYEQYF | TGTGCCAGCAGTTTATGGGACAACTACGAGCAGTACTTC | TRBV28 | NA | TRBJ2-7 | NA
CSVDRRLAAHRFF | TGCAGCGTTGATAGGCGACTAGCGGCACATCGGTTCTTC | TRBV29-1 | TRBD2 | TRBJ2-1 | few
CASRSPVGPYGYTF | TGTGCCAGCAGATCGCCGGTGGGGCCCTATGGCTACACCTTC | TRBV25-1 | NA | TRBJ1-2 | once
CASSQTAGNTIYF | TGCGCCAGCAGCCAGACAGCTGGAAACACCATATATTTT | TRBV4-1 | NA | TRBJ1-3 | once
CASSLALSEETQYF | TGTGCTAGCAGCTTAGCGCTCTCCGAAGAGACCCAGTACTTC | TRBV7-7 | NA | TRBJ2-5 | NA
CASSLNAGLAGHEQFF | TGTGCCAGCAGCTTAAACGCTGGACTAGCGGGCCATGAGCAGTTCTTC | TRBV7-2 | TRBD2 | TRBJ2-1 | NA
CASSVEGQETQYF | TGTGCCAGCAGCGTAGAGGGGCAGGAGACCCAGTACTTC | TRBV7-9 | NA | TRBJ2-5 | few
CASSGQGPGAQYF | TGTGCCAGTTCCGGACAGGGCCCGGGGGCCCAGTACTTC | TRBV28 | TRBD1 | TRBJ2-5 | few
CASSRVYDLAGGIDEQFF | TGCGCCAGCAGCCGCGTATATGACCTAGCGGGGGGGATAGATGAGCAGTTCTTC | TRBV5-1 | TRBD2 | TRBJ2-1 | few
CAISEGGYRDRGHYGYTF | TGTGCCATCAGTGAAGGTGGTTACCGGGACAGGGGACACTATGGCTACACCTTC | TRBV10-3 | TRBD1 | TRBJ1-2 | NA
CASSVRGDRGVYEQYF | TGTGCCAGCAGCGTACGGGGGGACAGGGGAGTGTACGAGCAGTACTTC | TRBV9 | TRBD1 | TRBJ2-7 | NA
CASRKDDQANVLTF | TGTGCCAGCAGAAAGGATGATCAGGCCAACGTCCTGACTTTC | TRBV25-1 | NA | TRBJ2-6 | NA
CASSLAVPERPSSYEQYF | TGTGCCAGCAGTTTAGCCGTCCCTGAGCGGCCAAGCTCCTACGAGCAGTACTTC | TRBV27 | NA | TRBJ2-7 | NA
CASSHLAGEAREQYF | TGCGCCAGCAGCCATCTAGCGGGAGAAGCTCGCGAGCAGTACTTC | TRBV4-1 | TRBD2 | TRBJ2-7 | NA
CASSGTANTGELFF | TGTGCCAGCAGTGGGACAGCGAACACCGGGGAGCTGTTTTTT | TRBV2 | NA | TRBJ2-2 | NA
CASSSQRQSLAKNIQYF | TGTGCCAGCAGCTCGCAAAGACAGTCCTTGGCCAAAAACATTCAGTACTTC | TRBV2 | NA | TRBJ2-4 | few
CASSTVPPRGTGELFF | TGTGCCAGCAGCACCGTGCCACCCCGAGGAACCGGGGAGCTGTTTTTT | TRBV7-9 | NA | TRBJ2-2 | NA
CASATPPFGFQGVFF | TGTGCCAGCGCCACGCCTCCGTTTGGGTTTCAAGGCGTATTCTTC | TRBV7-9 | NA | TRBJ2-1 | many
CASTILAGGSSYEQYF | TGTGCCAGCACCATCTTAGCGGGAGGAAGCTCCTACGAGCAGTACTTC | TRBV13 | TRBD2 | TRBJ2-7 | few
CASSDGTVQYF | TGTGCCAGCAGCGATGGGACGGTCCAGTACTTC | TRBV9 | NA | TRBJ2-5 | NA
CSVDLGGQPNNEQFF | TGCAGCGTTGACTTGGGGGGACAGCCCAACAATGAGCAGTTCTTC | TRBV29-1 | NA | TRBJ2-1 | NA
CASSPRQGLGNEQFF | TGTGCCAGCAGTCCGCGACAGGGGTTAGGAAATGAGCAGTTCTTC | TRBV12-3/TRBV12-4 | TRBD1 | TRBJ2-1 | NA
CASSLESQGNIQYF | TGTGCCAGCAGTTTAGAGTCACAGGGAAACATTCAGTACTTC | TRBV28 | NA | TRBJ2-4 | NA
CASSVAEQETQYF | TGTGCCAGCAGTGTAGCAGAACAAGAGACCCAGTACTTC | TRBV6-1 | NA | TRBJ2-5 | NA
CSVLGTGGMKTQYF | TGCAGCGTCTTAGGGACAGGGGGCATGAAGACCCAGTACTTC | TRBV29-1 | TRBD1 | TRBJ2-5 | NA
CASSLGVSPGELFF | TGCGCCAGCAGCCTGGGGGTCAGCCCCGGGGAGCTGTTTTTT | TRBV5-1 | NA | TRBJ2-2 | NA
CASSARGPLYGYTF | TGTGCCAGCAGCGCCAGGGGGCCACTCTATGGCTACACCTTC | TRBV2 | TRBD1 | TRBJ1-2 | few
CSATTGARNGELFF | TGCAGCGCTACGACAGGGGCGCGAAACGGGGAGCTGTTTTTT | TRBV29-1 | TRBD1 | TRBJ2-2 | few
CASSLGPSSYEQYF | TGTGCCAGCAGCCTTGGACCGTCCTCCTACGAGCAGTACTTC | TRBV11-2 | NA | TRBJ2-7 | many
CASRRGQPVTGYTDTQYF | TGTGCCAGCAGAAGAGGACAGCCCGTTACGGGATACACAGATACGCAGTATTTT | TRBV4-2 | NA | TRBJ2-3 | NA
CASSIKQRTGKNIQYF | TGTGCCAGCAGCATCAAACAACGGACAGGGAAAAACATTCAGTACTTC | TRBV21-1 | NA | TRBJ2-4 | few
CASSLTGTNSYNEQFF | TGTGCCAGCAGTCTCACAGGGACCAACTCCTACAATGAGCAGTTCTTC | TRBV12-3/TRBV12-4 | NA | TRBJ2-1 | NA
CASSKRNEQYF | TGTGCCAGCAGCAAAAGAAACGAGCAGTACTTC | TRBV21-1 | NA | TRBJ2-7 | NA
CASSLALTSAEQYF | TGTGCCAGCAGCTTAGCGCTTACTAGCGCCGAGCAGTACTTC | TRBV7-2 | TRBD2 | TRBJ2-7 | NA
CASSQLDSNTEAFF | TGTGCCAGCAGCCAACTGGACTCGAACACTGAAGCTTTCTTT | TRBV14 | NA | TRBJ1-1 | NA
CASSSPMYGTEAFF | TGTGCCAGCAGTTCGCCCATGTATGGGACTGAAGCTTTCTTT | TRBV6-2/TRBV6-3 | NA | TRBJ1-1 | NA
CSVDGEEQFF | TGCAGCGTTGACGGGGAGGAGCAGTTCTTC | TRBV29-1 | NA | TRBJ2-1 | few
CASSPRDTHPYGTQYF | TGTGCCAGCAGTCCCCGGGACACCCATCCTTATGGGACCCAGTACTTC | TRBV27 | NA | TRBJ2-5 | NA
CASSLAHVSGSDTQYF | TGTGCCAGCAGCTTAGCTCACGTTAGCGGATCCGATACGCAGTATTTT | TRBV7-8 | NA | TRBJ2-3 | NA
CASSFMGQSTDTQYF | TGTGCCAGCAGTTTCATGGGACAGAGCACAGATACGCAATATTTT | TRBV12-3/TRBV12-4 | TRBD1 | TRBJ2-3 | NA
CASSNNDDIQYF | TGTGCCAGCAGCAATAACGACGACATTCAGTACTTC | TRBV13 | NA | TRBJ2-4 | once
CASSPQGLDYGYTF | TGTGCCAGCAGTCCCCAGGGGTTGGACTATGGCTACACCTTC | TRBV12-3/TRBV12-4 | NA | TRBJ1-2 | NA
CASNYSTSSYNEQFF | TGTGCCAGCAATTACTCGACTTCGAGCTACAATGAGCAGTTCTTC | TRBV6-5 | NA | TRBJ2-1 | NA
CASSVRPPGGPKNIQYF | TGTGCCAGCAGCGTTCGGCCCCCCGGCGGGCCAAAAAACATTCAGTACTTC | TRBV9 | NA | TRBJ2-4 | few
CASSSWHREITGELFF | TGTGCCAGCAGCTCATGGCACAGGGAAATAACCGGGGAGCTGTTTTTT | TRBV11-2 | NA | TRBJ2-2 | NA
CSVFLAKNIQYF | TGCAGCGTTTTTTTAGCCAAAAACATTCAGTACTTC | TRBV29-1 | NA | TRBJ2-4 | NA
CSATGRQHYEQYF | TGCAGTGCGACGGGACGCCAGCACTACGAGCAGTACTTC | TRBV20-1 | NA | TRBJ2-7 | few
CASSATGNFDEQYF | TGTGCCAGCAGCGCAACCGGGAATTTCGACGAGCAGTACTTC | TRBV9 | NA | TRBJ2-7 | NA
CSASPGGGTDTQYF | TGCAGTGCTAGTCCCGGCGGGGGCACAGATACGCAGTATTTT | TRBV20-1 | NA | TRBJ2-3 | few
CAITRDRGTEAFF | TGTGCCATCACACGGGACAGGGGGACTGAAGCTTTCTTT | TRBV27 | TRBD1 | TRBJ1-1 | NA
CASSTGLRANVLTF | TGTGCCAGCAGTACTGGACTACGGGCCAACGTCCTGACTTTC | TRBV12-3/TRBV12-4 | NA | TRBJ2-6 | NA